The present T cell receptor (beta chain) was sequenced within a study of control samples from healthy donors and cancer patients. The table came from immunoSEQ multiplex PCR; TCRdb's copy has only in-frame clones and leaves some out. The profile shows roughly 74,000 clones, 85% to 95% of them singletons. Source material: blood. The origin of this receptor is a woman younger than 35 in good health.

CDR3 sequence (DNA): TGTGCCACCCTCGAGACAGGGGGCAATGAGCAGTTCTTC. This sequence encodes CATLETGGNEQFF. J is TRBJ2-1 and V is TRBV11-2; 9 bases are a match to TRBD1. J lost 6 bases, V lost 10 bases, and 7 bases had no gene match. In germline, CDR1 is SGHAT, CDR2 FQNNGV. The CDR3 length is 13 residues. Complete variable domain (other parts from reference TRBV11-2 and TRBJ2-1): EAGVAQSPRYKIIEKRQSVAFWCNPISGHATLYWYQQILGQGPKLLIQFQNNGVVDDSQLPKDRFSAERLKGVDSTLKIQPAKLEDSAVYLCATLETGGNEQFFGPGTRLTVL.